Each of the 10 T cell receptor beta chains below was sequenced from the same sample in a study of lymphopenia after photon versus proton radiotherapy. Libraries were prepared by immunoSEQ multiplex PCR; TCRdb keeps only in-frame clonotypes and omits some of them. Of roughly 16,000 clones in the sample, approximately 84% were seen once. The sample was peripheral blood, taken from a patient treated with proton-based radiotherapy. The receptors were sampled from a man aged 70-80 years with pancreatic cancer.

This chain uses TRBV19 with TRBJ1-5; D perhaps matches TRBD1 (5 bases). Germline assignment: CDR1 LNHDA and CDR2 SQIVND (reference sequence). The CDR3 is made up of 16 amino acids. V was pared by 3 bases and J by 2 bases, with 14 bases between. The CDR3 region is CASSMGTPIGNQPQHF. CDR3 coding DNA: TGTGCCAGTAGTATGGGGACTCCTATTGGCAATCAGCCCCAGCATTTT. Drawing the rest from reference TRBV19 and TRBJ1-5, the complete variable domain is DGGITQSPKYLFRKEGQNVTLSCEQNLNHDAMYWYRQDPGQGLRLIYYSQIVNDFQKGDIAEGYSVSREKKESFPLTVTSAQKNPTAFYLCASSMGTPIGNQPQHFGDGTRLSIL.

This sequence joins TRBV5-1 and TRBJ2-7; the D gene is possibly TRBD2 (5 bases). CDR3 length: 15 amino acids. Between the trimmed V and J ends, which lost 0 bases and 0 bases, there was a span of 10 bases. The germline V gene encodes CDR1 SGHRS and CDR2 YFSETQ. The CDR3: CASSLARGASYEQYF. CDR3 DNA sequence: TGCGCCAGCAGCTTGGCCCGGGGAGCCTCCTACGAGCAGTACTTC. Drawing the rest from reference TRBV5-1 and TRBJ2-7, the complete variable domain is KAGVTQTPRYLIKTRGQQVTLSCSPISGHRSVSWYQQTPGQGLQFLFEYFSETQRNKGNFPGRFSGRQFSNSRSEMNVSTLELGDSALYLCASSLARGASYEQYFGPGTRLTVT.

This chain uses TRBV9 with TRBJ2-5; D is unresolved. This CDR3 contains 16 residues. V was clipped by 0 bases and J by 5 bases, with 17 bases between them. Germline V gene sequence: CDR1 SGDLS, CDR2 YYNGEE. The CDR3 loop reads CASSVAEARSQETQYF. CDR3 coding DNA: TGTGCCAGCAGCGTAGCAGAGGCACGCTCACAGGAGACCCAGTACTTC.

This chain uses TRBV2 with TRBJ1-4; D unresolved. The CDR3 is 14 amino acids. Germline loops: CDR1 SNHLY, CDR2 FYNNEI. Trimming took 6 bases from V and 4 from J, leaving 12 bases between them. The CDR3 DNA follows: TGTGCCAGCAGAGTACAGCGACTTAATGAAAAACTGTTTTTT. Its translation is CASRVQRLNEKLFF.

This sequence joins TRBV6-6 and TRBJ1-2, with 9 bases matching TRBD1. The J segment lost 6 bases and the V segment lost 4 bases, leaving 6 bases of the junction unmatched. Per the germline V gene, CDR1 is MNHNY and CDR2 is SVGAGI (reference sequence). The CDR3 runs to 14 residues. CDR3 in DNA: TGTGCCAGCAGTTGGGGACAGGGAACGAATGGCTACACCTTC. This codes for CASSWGQGTNGYTF.

The chain has TRBV9 and TRBJ1-6, with D possibly matching TRBD1 (5 bases). V lost 0 bases and J lost 10, with 8 bases in between. The CDR3 contains 13 residues. Per germline, CDR1 SGDLS and CDR2 YYNGEE. This chain's CDR3 is CASSVAEGSPLHF. The CDR3 nucleotides are TGTGCCAGCAGCGTAGCCGAGGGGTCACCCCTCCACTTT.

The V call is TRBV5-1, the J call TRBJ2-5, with D perhaps matching TRBD2 (5 bases). Trimming shortened V by 5 bases and J by 8 bases, and 19 bases separated the two germline ends. Looked up from germline, CDR1 is SGHRS and CDR2 is YFSETQ. The CDR3 length is 14 residues. CDR3 DNA sequence: TGCGCCAGCAGAGCGGACTGGGAAGGTGGCACCCAGTACTTC. This gives the protein CASRADWEGGTQYF.

CDR3 bases: TGCGCCAGCAGCCCCAGGGGGGCGTCTATTAATGAGCAGTTCTTC. This codes for CASSPRGASINEQFF. The chain combines TRBV5-1 with TRBJ2-1, with a possible D match to TRBD1 (7 bases). Per the germline V gene, CDR1 is SGHRS and CDR2 is YFSETQ. V lost 4 bases, J lost 7 bases, and 18 bases lay in between. The CDR3 contains 15 residues.

This chain uses TRBV5-1 with TRBJ1-2, with TRBD1 as a possible D gene (5 bases). This CDR3 has 13 residues. Germline V gene data show CDR1 as SGHRS and CDR2 as YFSETQ. Between the trimmed V and J ends, which lost 0 bases and 8 bases, there was a span of 11 bases. The DNA for the CDR3 is TGCGCCAGCAGCTTGGCAGGGAGCGGCGGCTACACCTTC. This codes for CASSLAGSGGYTF. The whole variable domain, remainder taken from reference TRBV5-1 and TRBJ1-2, is KAGVTQTPRYLIKTRGQQVTLSCSPISGHRSVSWYQQTPGQGLQFLFEYFSETQRNKGNFPGRFSGRQFSNSRSEMNVSTLELGDSALYLCASSLAGSGGYTFGSGTRLTVV.

The chain combines TRBV30 with TRBJ1-2; a weak D match, TRBD1 (5 bases). Trimming took 4 bases from V and 4 from J, leaving 16 bases between them. Per germline, CDR1 GTSNPN and CDR2 SVGIG (reference sequence). The CDR3 runs 14 residues. In DNA form, the CDR3 reads TGTGCCTGGACCGGGGCGGGGCGTACCTATGGCTACACCTTC. This encodes CAWTGAGRTYGYTF.